The next 23 T cell receptor beta chains were all read from a single sample in a study of cytomegalovirus exposure and HLA in healthy donors. Produced via immunoSEQ multiplex PCR; TCRdb's table is partial and in-frame only. The sample shows roughly 270,000 clones, 88% of them seen only once. Sample: PBMCs. The receptors derive from a woman younger than 35 in good health and CMV-seronegative.

CDR3 amino acids: CASSPGQPWDLVPYEQYF. The CDR3 DNA reads as TGTGCCAGCAGTCCCGGACAACCTTGGGACTTAGTACCCTACGAGCAGTACTTC. The chain couples TRBV27 to TRBJ2-7; maybe TRBD2 (6 bases). Trimming shortened V by 5 bases and J by 2 bases, and 25 bases separated the two germline ends. The CDR3 totals 18 residues. Germline V gene data show CDR1 as MNHEY and CDR2 as SMNVEV (reference sequence).

The rearrangement links TRBV12-5 to TRBJ2-3; the D gene is possibly TRBD2 (7 bases). V gave up 2 bases and J gave up 3 bases, with 18 bases separating them. The V gene's germline CDR1 is LGHNT and CDR2 FRNRAP. The CDR3 extends over 17 amino acids. CDR3 region: CASGLMWGGGATDTQYF. In nucleotides, the CDR3 is TGTGCTAGTGGTTTGATGTGGGGAGGGGGGGCGACAGATACGCAGTATTTT.

The chain has TRBV6-1 and TRBJ2-2; 7 bases are a match to TRBD2. The V segment lost 7 bases and the J segment 2 bases; nucleotides outside the gene matches: 7. The CDR3 runs to 15 residues. Germline values: CDR1 MNHNS, CDR2 SASEGT. The CDR3 sequence: CASNRLAPNTGELFF. CDR3 coding DNA: TGTGCCAGCAATAGACTAGCACCAAACACCGGGGAGCTGTTTTTT.

In DNA form, the CDR3 reads TGTGCCAGCTCACCAATTGTGGGACAGGGGGCAAGCTATGGCTACACCTTC. It specifies CASSPIVGQGASYGYTF. V and J are TRBV18 and TRBJ1-2; 12 nucleotides line up with TRBD1. The V and J ends lost 2 bases and 4 bases, in that order; junction bases with no gene match: 8. This CDR3 comprises 17 residues. Per the germline V gene, CDR1 is KGHSH and CDR2 is LQKENI.

The chain employs TRBV10-3 and TRBJ2-7; tentatively, D is TRBD1 (6 bases). The germline gives CDR1 ENHRY, CDR2 SYGVKD. Trimming stripped 7 bases from V and 0 bases from J, with 13 bases between. The CDR3 runs to 14 residues. CDR3 sequence (DNA): TGTGCCATCAAAACCGGGACAAGCTCCTACGAGCAGTACTTC. Protein product: CAIKTGTSSYEQYF.

V gene TRBV5-6 combines with J gene TRBJ2-5, with 7 bases lining up with TRBD1. Germline assignment: CDR1 SGHDT and CDR2 YYEEEE. The CDR3 sequence is 15 residues long. Trimming took 0 bases from V and 1 from J; bases not matched to a gene: 3. Here the CDR3 reads CASSLVRDSQETQYF. The CDR3 DNA is TGTGCCAGCAGCTTGGTTCGGGACAGCCAAGAGACCCAGTACTTC. Together with reference TRBV5-6 and TRBJ2-5, the CDR3 gives the full variable domain: DAGVTQSPTHLIKTRGQQVTLRCSPKSGHDTVSWYQQALGQGPQFIFQYYEEEERQRGNFPDRFSGHQFPNYSSELNVNALLLGDSALYLCASSLVRDSQETQYFGPGTRLLVL.

This chain uses TRBV6-4 with TRBJ1-1; no firm D call. V lost 0 bases, J lost 5 bases, and 7 bases lay in between. Germline CDR1 and CDR2: MRHNA and SNTAGT. The CDR3 has 13 amino acids. The CDR3 loop is CASSDSRGTEAFF. As DNA, the CDR3 is TGTGCCAGCAGTGACTCAAGAGGGACTGAAGCTTTCTTT.

This clone appeared once. The rearrangement links TRBV27 to TRBJ2-7; 9 nucleotides align to TRBD1. There are 14 residues in the CDR3. V gave up 5 bases and J gave up 4 bases; unmatched junction bases: 6. In germline, CDR1 is MNHEY, CDR2 SMNVEV (reference sequence). CDR3 DNA sequence: TGTGCCAGCAGTCCGACAGGGGGGCGATACGAGCAGTACTTC. It translates to CASSPTGGRYEQYF.

The CDR3 sequence is CASSEALGGIANYGYTF. CDR3 coding DNA: TGTGCCAGCAGTGAAGCGCTTGGGGGCATAGCTAACTATGGCTACACCTTC. The V gene is TRBV2, the J gene TRBJ1-2; D is possibly TRBD1 (6 bases). Germline V gene lookup returns CDR1 SNHLY and CDR2 FYNNEI. V lost 0 bases and J 0 bases, leaving 14 bases between the germline ends. This CDR3 has 17 amino acids.

The chain is built from TRBV9 and TRBJ2-1; D possibly corresponds to TRBD2 (5 bases). V was clipped by 0 bases and J by 7 bases, with 14 bases between them. The length of the CDR3 is 15 residues. The V gene's germline CDR1 is SGDLS and CDR2 YYNGEE. Written as DNA, the CDR3 is TGTGCCAGCAGCGTAGGATTGAGGGTCGTGAATGAGCAGTTCTTC. It translates to CASSVGLRVVNEQFF. The full variable domain, with the rest looked up from reference TRBV9 and TRBJ2-1, is DSGVTQTPKHLITATGQRVTLRCSPRSGDLSVYWYQQSLDQGLQFLIQYYNGEERAKGNILERFSAQQFPDLHSELNLSSLELGDSALYFCASSVGLRVVNEQFFGPGTRLTVL.

The V gene is TRBV7-6, the J gene TRBJ2-1, with D maybe TRBD2 (5 bases). CDR1 and CDR2 from the germline V gene are SGHVS and FNYEAQ. V gave up 3 bases and J gave up 4 bases, with 7 bases separating them. The CDR3 is 13 residues long. The CDR3, as DNA: TGTGCCAGCAGCTTCCGGGATTACAATGAGCAGTTCTTC. It specifies CASSFRDYNEQFF.

J is TRBJ2-3 and V is TRBV25-1; TRBD1 agrees at 8 bases. V was clipped by 6 bases and J by 1 base; unmatched bases: 6. Germline CDR1 and CDR2: MGHDK and SYGVNS. CDR3 length: 15 amino acids. CDR3: CASSPDRGGTDTQYF. In DNA form, the CDR3 reads TGTGCCAGCAGCCCCGACAGGGGAGGCACAGATACGCAGTATTTT.

The chain recombines TRBV19 with TRBJ1-3; tentatively, D is TRBD1 (5 bases). Trimming cost V 6 bases and J 0 bases, with 18 bases left between them. In germline, CDR1 is LNHDA, CDR2 SQIVND (reference sequence). The CDR3 contains 17 residues. The DNA of the CDR3 is TGTGCCAGTAGACCGCCAAGACAGTCCGACTCTGGAAACACCATATATTTT. It translates to CASRPPRQSDSGNTIYF.

The gene calls are TRBV9 and TRBJ2-1, with 9 bases fitting TRBD2. The CDR3 is 16 residues long. The trim removed 0 bases at V and 7 bases at J, leaving 8 bases unmatched. The germline gives CDR1 SGDLS, CDR2 YYNGEE. CDR3 bases: TGTGCCAGCAGCGTAGGTTGGGCGGGAGGGCCAAATGAGCAGTTCTTC. As protein: CASSVGWAGGPNEQFF.

This rearrangement joins TRBV5-1 to TRBJ2-2, with 9 bases fitting TRBD2. Germline V gene lookup returns CDR1 SGHRS and CDR2 YFSETQ. CDR3 length: 14 residues. Germline trimming cut 5 bases from V and 1 base from J; bases unmatched to any gene: 0. CDR3 protein: CASRREGNTGELFF. In DNA form, the CDR3 reads TGCGCCAGCAGGCGGGAGGGGAACACCGGGGAGCTGTTTTTT.

The V call is TRBV5-1, the J call TRBJ2-7; 8 nucleotides match TRBD2. The CDR3 is 16 residues long. Per the germline V gene, CDR1 is SGHRS and CDR2 is YFSETQ. After removal of 4 bases from V and 2 bases from J, the junction contained 11 bases not matched to a gene. CDR3 DNA sequence: TGCGCCAGCAGCCCGACCGACCGGGAGGGCCCCTACGAGCAGTACTTC. This codes for CASSPTDREGPYEQYF.

The V gene is TRBV30, the J gene TRBJ2-1, with TRBD2 identical over 14 bases. CDR3 length: 14 residues. J was trimmed by 10 bases and V by 6 bases; bases with no gene match: 8. Germline CDR1 GTSNPN, CDR2 SVGIG (reference sequence). CDR3 amino acids: CACTGTSGSWEQFF. The CDR3 DNA sequence: TGTGCCTGCACCGGGACTAGCGGGAGTTGGGAGCAGTTCTTC.

The chain combines TRBV4-2 with TRBJ2-6; TRBD2 is a possible D gene (5 bases). V shed 0 bases and J shed 4 bases, with 7 bases lying between them. The V gene's germline CDR1 is LGHNA and CDR2 YNFKEQ. This CDR3 has 15 residues. This CDR3 is CASSQDRGGANVLTF. CDR3 in DNA: TGTGCCAGCAGCCAAGATCGGGGAGGGGCCAACGTCCTGACTTTC.

The chain recombines TRBV6-1 with TRBJ2-7; no clear D gene. Deletions cut 0 bases from V and 1 base from J, with 13 bases between. Germline V gives CDR1 MNHNS, CDR2 SASEGT. CDR3 length: 16 residues. The CDR3, as DNA: TGTGCCAGCAGTGAAGCAGTAGAGCGACCTTCCTACGAGCAGTACTTC. Translation gives CASSEAVERPSYEQYF.

The chain uses TRBV6-9 and TRBJ1-3, with a weak D call TRBD1 (6 bases). Germline V gives CDR1 MNHGY, CDR2 SVAAGI. V lost 11 bases and J 4 bases, leaving 15 bases between the germline ends. The CDR3 spans 13 residues. The CDR3 loop reads CAPGGADGNTIYF. As DNA, the CDR3 is TGTGCCCCCGGGGGGGCGGACGGAAACACCATATATTTT.

The rearrangement links TRBV28 to TRBJ2-2, with TRBD1 matching 12 bases. Per germline, CDR1 MDHEN and CDR2 SYDVKM. With V trimmed by 4 bases and J by 7 bases, 7 bases remained unmatched. The CDR3 runs to 16 residues. DNA of the CDR3: TGTGCCAGCAGTTCCGGGACAGGGGGCTTGGGCGGGGAGCTGTTTTTT. Its protein is CASSSGTGGLGGELFF.

The chain's CDR3 is CASSEGDRGSSYNEQFF. CDR3 DNA sequence: TGTGCCAGCAGCGAAGGGGACAGGGGAAGCTCCTACAATGAGCAGTTCTTC. The rearrangement joins TRBV9 to TRBJ2-1; 10 bases are shared with TRBD1. The junction had 6 bases not matched to a gene; V was cut back by 3 bases and J by 0 bases. This CDR3 spans 17 amino acids. CDR1 and CDR2 (germline): SGDLS, YYNGEE.

The rearrangement joins TRBV7-8 to TRBJ1-3, with 7 bases aligning to TRBD1. The junction had 8 bases not matched to a gene; V was cut back by 0 bases and J by 0 bases. Germline values: CDR1 SGHVS, CDR2 FQNEAQ. The CDR3 is made up of 18 amino acids. In DNA form, the CDR3 reads TGTGCCAGCAGCTTAGCCTACAGGGACAGACGCTCTGGAAACACCATATATTTT. This encodes CASSLAYRDRRSGNTIYF.